This record concerns one T cell receptor beta chain sequence. This CDR3 region has 13 residues. Trimming took off 5 bases at V and 6 bases at J, with 11 bases between the two ends. Germline assignment: CDR1 MDHEN and CDR2 SYDVKM. The sample originates from a study of T cell changes during pregnancy in multiple sclerosis. Here immunoSEQ multiplex PCR was the method, and the copy in TCRdb shows in-frame clones only, minus some. Of 65,000 to 90,000 clones in the sample, 85% to 95% were seen once. This chain connects TRBV28 to TRBJ1-5; tentatively, D is TRBD1 (6 bases). Source: peripheral blood, taken in the third trimester of pregnancy. The sequence derives from a female donor in good health, enrolled as a control in a pregnancy study. The CDR3 spells CASSNRASQPQHF. The DNA of the CDR3 is TGTGCCAGCAGTAACAGGGCAAGTCAGCCCCAGCATTTT.